The next 29 T cell receptor beta chains were all read from a single sample in a study of blood T cells in healthy people across ages. Primed by a sample-barcoded 5' primer and a J-beta primer mix, a second PCR proceeded for about 7 to 11 cycles. Using its own MiXCR run on the 5' RACE reads, TCRdb lists one record per CDR3 protein. The table lists 800,000 or so distinct CDR3 sequences, approximately 25% of them singletons. The sample was also linked to a second study, of T cells of mothers and their children.

The sample comprised blood. The receptors were sampled from a boy younger than 18 in good health.

This clonotype came up a few times. The chain employs TRBV29-1 and TRBJ2-5; 8 nucleotides align to TRBD2. The DNA end lines up better with TRBJ2-1; the J call may be wrong. Per germline, CDR1 SQVTM and CDR2 ANQGSEA. The CDR3 has 14 residues. Here the CDR3 DNA reads TGCAGCGCGAGACTAGCCCGGGGGGGGAATGAGCAGTTCTTC. Residues: CSARLARGGNEQFF.

The rearrangement joins TRBV29-1 to TRBJ2-2; D is tentatively TRBD1 or TRBD2 (5 bases each). The CDR3 covers 11 residues. The germline V gene has CDR1 SQVTM and CDR2 ANQGSEA. Trimming took 7 bases from V and 6 from J, leaving 9 bases between them. The CDR3 here is CSGGDAGELFF. As DNA, the CDR3 is TGCAGCGGAGGGGACGCCGGGGAGCTGTTTTTT.

The chain uses TRBV28 and TRBJ2-3; D not certain. CDR3 length: 11 amino acids. Trimming left V 5 bases short and J 6 bases short, with 6 bases between. Per germline, CDR1 MDHEN and CDR2 SYDVKM. As DNA, the CDR3 is TGTGCCAGCAGTCCATGGGATACGCAGTATTTT. It translates to CASSPWDTQYF.

This chain links TRBV2 with TRBJ2-7, with D hard to call. Germline lookup yields CDR1 SNHLY and CDR2 FYNNEI. The CDR3 length is 16 residues. V lost 1 base and J 3 bases, leaving 16 bases between the germline ends. The CDR3, as DNA: TGTGCCAGCAGTGAAGGACTGTGGCAGAGTAGCTACGAGCAGTACTTC. The encoded protein is CASSEGLWQSSYEQYF.

This clonotype occurred a few times. The gene calls are TRBV5-1 and TRBJ2-7; 10 bases are a match to TRBD2. The J call may be wrong; the DNA end is better matched by TRBJ2-1. Germline V CDR1 and CDR2: SGHRS, YFSETQ. The CDR3 totals 16 residues. DNA for the CDR3: TGCGCCAGCAGCTCCTTAGCGGGAGGTGACTACAATGAGCAGTTCTTC. Protein product: CASSSLAGGDYNEQFF.

The chain combines TRBV7-3 with TRBJ1-2, with TRBD1 matching over 9 bases. Germline V gene data show CDR1 as SGHTA and CDR2 as FQGTGA. The CDR3 is 15 residues long. Germline trimming cut 7 bases from V and 7 bases from J; bases unmatched to any gene: 13. In DNA, the CDR3 is TGTGCCAGCAACCCTACTCCACAGGGGGCCTTTGGCTACACCTTC. Translation gives CASNPTPQGAFGYTF.

This clonotype has more than one count but fewer than ten. The rearrangement uses TRBV20-1 and TRBJ1-4; 10 positions match TRBD1. This CDR3 contains 15 residues. The trim removed 1 base at V and 6 bases at J, leaving 5 bases unmatched. Germline V CDR1 and CDR2: DFQATT, SNEGSKA (reference sequence). The chain's CDR3 is CSARAPGTGDEKLFF. For the CDR3, the DNA is TGCAGTGCTAGAGCCCCCGGGACAGGGGATGAAAAACTGTTTTTT.

The sample holds a few counts of this clonotype. The CDR3 DNA sequence: TGTGCCAGCTCACCGGTCCGATGGGCAACTAACTATGGCTACACCTTC. Translated: CASSPVRWATNYGYTF. The V and J genes are TRBV18 and TRBJ1-2; no clear D gene. The V and J ends lost 3 bases and 0 bases respectively, with 14 bases between them. From germline, CDR1 is KGHSH and CDR2 LQKENI. The CDR3 is made up of 16 amino acids.

The chain is built from TRBV3-1 and TRBJ2-2; the D is unclear. The CDR3 covers 13 residues. V lost 2 bases, J lost 5 bases, and 6 bases lay in between. Germline V lookup: CDR1 LGHDT, CDR2 YNNKEL (reference sequence). DNA for the CDR3: TGTGCCAGCAGCCAACCCGAGACCGGGGAGCTGTTTTTT. Its translation: CASSQPETGELFF.

V and J are TRBV4-2 and TRBJ2-1; D possibly corresponds to TRBD2 (5 bases). V lost 3 bases and J 3 bases, leaving 6 bases between the germline ends. The CDR3 runs to 13 residues. The germline CDR1 and CDR2 sequences are LGHNA and YNFKEQ. This CDR3 is CASSHGVYNEQFF. CDR3 sequence (DNA): TGTGCCAGCAGCCACGGGGTCTACAATGAGCAGTTCTTC.

Of note for this clonotype: One junction end does not reproduce the germline sequence, and a read error may be involved. The chain has TRBV29-1 and TRBJ2-3; D is uncertain. This CDR3 comprises 11 residues. Germline V lookup: CDR1 SQVTM, CDR2 ANQGSEA. The CDR3 bases are TGCGGCGTTGTTCTGGAGGATACGCAGTATTTT. It is translated as CGVVLEDTQYF.

The chain employs TRBV10-3 and TRBJ2-7, with D perhaps TRBD1 (5 bases). Germline values: CDR1 ENHRY, CDR2 SYGVKD. This CDR3 has 13 amino acids. Between the trimmed V and J ends, which lost 6 bases and 2 bases, there was a span of 11 bases. Here the CDR3 reads CAIRDSEAYEQYF. The CDR3 bases are TGTGCCATCAGAGACAGTGAGGCCTACGAGCAGTACTTC.

This chain links TRBV30 with TRBJ1-1; 7 bases are shared with TRBD1. The V segment lost 5 bases and the J segment 4 bases; nucleotides outside the gene matches: 1. The CDR3 contains 11 residues. Germline V gene data show CDR1 as GTSNPN and CDR2 as SVGIG (reference sequence). CDR3 sequence (DNA): TGTGCCTGGGGGACAGTCACTGAAGCTTTCTTT. Amino acid sequence: CAWGTVTEAFF.

V and J are TRBV27 and TRBJ1-1; possibly TRBD1 for D (5 bases). The germline V gene encodes CDR1 MNHEY and CDR2 SMNVEV (reference sequence). The germline V and J ends were trimmed by 5 bases and 1 base, with 17 bases remaining between them. The CDR3 has 16 residues. The CDR3 is CASSNLGTLGNTEAFF. DNA of the CDR3: TGTGCCAGCAGTAACCTCGGGACCCTGGGGAACACTGAAGCTTTCTTT.

The chain has TRBV28 and TRBJ2-5, with TRBD2 as a possible D gene (6 bases). The DNA end lines up better with TRBJ2-1; the J call may be wrong. Per germline, CDR1 MDHEN and CDR2 SYDVKM. This CDR3 comprises 13 residues. The CDR3 DNA reads TGTGCCAGCAGTTCCTCCGGGAGCCTTGAGCAGTTCTTC. Translating gives CASSSSGSLEQFF.

This clonotype came up many times. This chain connects TRBV7-9 to TRBJ1-6; the match to TRBD1 covers 9 bases. CDR1 and CDR2 (germline): SEHNR, FQNEAQ (reference sequence). J lost 6 bases, V lost 5 bases, and 5 bases had no gene match. The CDR3 has 15 residues. The DNA of the CDR3 is TGTGCCAGCAGCCCGGGACAGGGCCCTAATTCACCCCTCCACTTT. It yields the protein CASSPGQGPNSPLHF. Full variable domain (outside the CDR3, taken from reference TRBV7-9 and TRBJ1-6): DTGVSQNPRHKITKRGQNVTFRCDPISEHNRLYWYRQTLGQGPEFLTYFQNEAQLEKSRLLSDRFSAERPKGSFSTLEIQRTEQGDSAMYLCASSPGQGPNSPLHFGNGTRLTVT.

This rearrangement joins TRBV2 to TRBJ2-3; 7 nucleotides align to TRBD1. The CDR3 contains 12 residues. Germline trimming cut 4 bases from V and 12 bases from J; bases unmatched to any gene: 7. Germline assignment: CDR1 SNHLY and CDR2 FYNNEI. CDR3 nucleotide sequence: TGTGCCAGCAGTGTTGACAGGGTGGGTCAGTATTTT. This translates into CASSVDRVGQYF. Using reference TRBV2 and TRBJ2-3 for the parts outside the CDR3, the full variable domain is EPEVTQTPSHQVTQMGQEVILRCVPISNHLYFYWYRQILGQKVEFLVSFYNNEISEKSEIFDDQFSVERPDGSNFTLKIRSTKLEDSAMYFCASSVDRVGQYFGPGTRLTVL.

This clonotype was picked up a small number of times. This chain joins TRBV2 and TRBJ1-4, with D tentatively TRBD1 (6 bases). The germline V gene encodes CDR1 SNHLY and CDR2 FYNNEI. With 7 bases removed from V and 4 bases from J, the gap between germline ends came to 16 bases. The length of the CDR3 is 15 residues. The CDR3, as DNA: TGTGCCAGCACCTTTAGTGGGGGCTTTAATGAAAAACTGTTTTTT. Translated: CASTFSGGFNEKLFF.

This clonotype was detected a few times. The CDR3 reads CSARSGTSGYEQYF. The CDR3 nucleotides are TGCAGTGCTAGGTCCGGGACTAGCGGCTACGAGCAGTACTTC. The chain uses TRBV20-1 and TRBJ2-7; TRBD2 matches at 11 bases. V gave up 3 bases and J gave up 3 bases; unmatched junction bases: 4. Looked up from germline, CDR1 is DFQATT and CDR2 is SNEGSKA (reference sequence). CDR3 size: 14 residues.

A few counts support this clonotype. The gene calls are TRBV7-2 and TRBJ1-2; 7 bases map to TRBD1. The V segment lost 1 base and the J segment 3 bases; nucleotides outside the gene matches: 2. This CDR3 spans 14 amino acids. Per germline, CDR1 SGHTA and CDR2 FQGNSA. The CDR3, as DNA: TGTGCCAGCAGCTTAGAGGGGGCCTACTATGGCTACACCTTC. This codes for CASSLEGAYYGYTF.

This sequence joins TRBV25-1 and TRBJ1-2; TRBD1 might be the D (6 bases). Germline CDR1 and CDR2: MGHDK and SYGVNS. The CDR3 totals 14 residues. Trimming cost V 2 bases and J 4 bases, with 11 bases left between them. CDR3 bases: TGTGCCAGCAGTGAAAGGGGGATCGGCTATGGCTACACCTTC. Translated: CASSERGIGYGYTF.

This clonotype was observed a handful of times. CDR3 nucleotide sequence: TGTGCCAGCAGTGAGGGACTAGCGGAGGAAAACATTCAGTACTTC. This sequence encodes CASSEGLAEENIQYF. This chain links TRBV25-1 with TRBJ2-4; 11 nucleotides line up with TRBD2. The ends lost 3 bases at V and 5 bases at J; junction bases unmatched: 3. The CDR3 loop spans 15 amino acids. Germline-derived CDR1 and CDR2 are MGHDK and SYGVNS.

The chain links TRBV5-6 to TRBJ1-1, with D unclear. V lost 1 base and J lost 1, with 14 bases in between. CDR1 SGHDT and CDR2 YYEEEE come from the germline V gene. This CDR3 has 16 residues. The CDR3 spells CASSLRLGAGNTEAFF. CDR3 coding DNA: TGTGCCAGCAGCTTGCGGCTTGGCGCAGGGAACACTGAAGCTTTCTTT.

The chain combines TRBV7-2 with TRBJ2-1; TRBD2 matches at 7 bases. J gave up 4 bases and V 5 bases, and 8 bases lay outside the gene matches. The V gene's germline CDR1 is SGHTA and CDR2 FQGNSA. CDR3 length: 15 amino acids. The CDR3 region has the DNA TGTGCCAGCAGCATTGAGCCGGGACTATACAATGAGCAGTTCTTC. Protein sequence: CASSIEPGLYNEQFF.

The chain employs TRBV4-3 and TRBJ2-2, with TRBD1 matching 8 bases. V shed 0 bases and J 5 bases; nucleotides not matched to a gene: 2. Per germline, CDR1 LGHNA and CDR2 YSLEER. This CDR3 is built from 15 residues. This chain's CDR3 is CASSQDRGQTGELFF. CDR3 bases: TGCGCCAGCAGCCAAGACAGGGGGCAAACCGGGGAGCTGTTTTTT.

This clonotype has a handful of counts. At one of its ends the junction is not consistent with the germline gene, which may arise from a read error. J is TRBJ2-3 and V is TRBV20-1; the match to TRBD2 covers 10 bases. This CDR3 contains 16 residues. Germline CDR1 DFQATT, CDR2 SNEGSKA (reference sequence). The CDR3 coding sequence is TGCAGTGCCGAGATGGGGTCTAGCGGGAGTGGGGATACGCCGTATTTT. It translates to CSAEMGSSGSGDTPYF.

The chain recombines TRBV20-1 with TRBJ2-7, with D unclear. CDR1 is DFQATT, CDR2 SNEGSKA, per germline (reference sequence). The V end lost 6 bases, the J end lost 5 bases, and 11 bases lay between the germline ends. This CDR3 has 11 residues. The CDR3 spells CSARLSHEQYF. The CDR3, as DNA: TGCAGTGCCAGACTCAGCCACGAGCAGTACTTC.

This chain uses TRBV4-3 with TRBJ2-3; tentatively, D is TRBD1 (7 bases). The germline CDR1 and CDR2 sequences are LGHNA and YSLEER. Trimming shortened V by 1 base and J by 3 bases, and 20 bases separated the two germline ends. The CDR3 runs 18 residues. The CDR3 DNA follows: TGCGCCAGCAGCCAAGGGGGCAAACAGGGGACTGGGACAGATACGCAGTATTTT. It yields the protein CASSQGGKQGTGTDTQYF.

This clonotype occurred a few times. The rearrangement links TRBV5-8 to TRBJ2-7; possibly TRBD2 for D (5 bases). CDR1 and CDR2 (germline): SGHTS, YDEGEE. Trimming took 1 base from V and 7 from J, leaving 15 bases between them. CDR3 size: 14 residues. CDR3 residues: CASSLRGTIEEQYF. The CDR3 nucleotides read TGTGCCAGCAGCTTGCGGGGTACTATCGAGGAGCAGTACTTC.